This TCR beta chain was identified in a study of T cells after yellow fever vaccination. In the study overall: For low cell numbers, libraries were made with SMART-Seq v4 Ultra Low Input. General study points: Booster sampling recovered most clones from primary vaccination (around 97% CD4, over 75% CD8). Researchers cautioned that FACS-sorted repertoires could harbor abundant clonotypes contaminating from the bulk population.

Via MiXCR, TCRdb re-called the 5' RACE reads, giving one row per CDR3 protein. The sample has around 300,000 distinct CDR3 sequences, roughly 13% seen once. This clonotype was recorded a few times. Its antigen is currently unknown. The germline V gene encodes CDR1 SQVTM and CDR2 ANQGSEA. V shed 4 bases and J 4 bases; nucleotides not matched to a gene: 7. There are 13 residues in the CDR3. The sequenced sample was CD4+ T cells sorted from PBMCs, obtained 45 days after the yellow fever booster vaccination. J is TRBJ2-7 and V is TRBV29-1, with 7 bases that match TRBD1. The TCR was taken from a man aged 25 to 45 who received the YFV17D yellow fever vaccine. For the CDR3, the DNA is TGCAGCGTTGGCCACAGGGGACCGTACGAGCAGTACTTC. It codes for CSVGHRGPYEQYF.